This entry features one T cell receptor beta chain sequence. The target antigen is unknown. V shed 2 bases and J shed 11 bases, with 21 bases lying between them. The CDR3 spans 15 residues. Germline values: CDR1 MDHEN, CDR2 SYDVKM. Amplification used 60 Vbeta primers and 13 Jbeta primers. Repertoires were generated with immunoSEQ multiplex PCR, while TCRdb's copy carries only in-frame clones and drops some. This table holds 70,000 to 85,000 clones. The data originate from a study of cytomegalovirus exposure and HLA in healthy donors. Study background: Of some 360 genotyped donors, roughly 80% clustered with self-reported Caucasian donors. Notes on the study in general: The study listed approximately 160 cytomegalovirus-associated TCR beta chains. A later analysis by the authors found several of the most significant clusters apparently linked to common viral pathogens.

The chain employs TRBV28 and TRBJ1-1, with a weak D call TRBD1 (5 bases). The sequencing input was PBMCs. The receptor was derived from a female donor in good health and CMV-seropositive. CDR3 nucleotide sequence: TGTGCCAGCAGTTTACCTACCTCCACCTACCGGGGGGCTTTCTTT. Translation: CASSLPTSTYRGAFF.